Here is one T cell receptor beta chain with its context. Its specificity is unknown. The primer mix had 60 Vbeta and 13 Jbeta primers. Profiling relied on immunoSEQ multiplex PCR, and the TCRdb table lists in-frame clones only, not all of them. The sample contains roughly 90,000 clones, 65% to 85% of which appear only once. This sample is drawn from a study of cytomegalovirus exposure and HLA in healthy donors. Whole-study findings and limits: The listing of some 170 TCR beta chains classed them as cytomegalovirus-associated. Later on, an analysis showed TCR association rates differing by HLA locus, with DRB1 the most and HLA-C the fewest.

Germline trimming cut 3 bases from V and 2 bases from J; bases unmatched to any gene: 7. Looked up from germline, CDR1 is MRHNA and CDR2 is SNTAGT. The CDR3 has 16 amino acids. The receptor's source is a man aged 18 to 35 in good health and CMV-seronegative. The sequencing input was PBMCs. The chain joins TRBV6-4 to TRBJ2-1; 7 bases map to TRBD2. In DNA form, the CDR3 reads TGTGCCAGCAGTGATTCGTCGGGAGGAGCCTACAATGAGCAGTTCTTC. Protein: CASSDSSGGAYNEQFF.